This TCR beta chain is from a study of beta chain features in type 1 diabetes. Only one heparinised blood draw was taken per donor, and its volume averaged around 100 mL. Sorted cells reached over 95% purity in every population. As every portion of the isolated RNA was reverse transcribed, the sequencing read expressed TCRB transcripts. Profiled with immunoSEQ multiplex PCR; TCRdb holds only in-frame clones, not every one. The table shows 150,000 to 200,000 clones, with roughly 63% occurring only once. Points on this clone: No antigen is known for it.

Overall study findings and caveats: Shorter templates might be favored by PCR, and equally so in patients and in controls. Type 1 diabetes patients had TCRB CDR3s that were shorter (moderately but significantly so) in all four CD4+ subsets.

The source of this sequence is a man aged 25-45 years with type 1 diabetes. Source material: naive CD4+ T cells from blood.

The CDR3 is CSRRDRGEQFF. CDR3 DNA: TGCAGCCGCCGGGACAGGGGTGAGCAGTTCTTC. The rearrangement uses TRBV29-1 and TRBJ2-1; TRBD1 aligns across 10 bases. This CDR3 comprises 11 residues. The trim removed 8 bases at V and 9 bases at J, leaving 4 bases unmatched. CDR1 is SQVTM and CDR2 is ANQGSEA in the germline V gene.